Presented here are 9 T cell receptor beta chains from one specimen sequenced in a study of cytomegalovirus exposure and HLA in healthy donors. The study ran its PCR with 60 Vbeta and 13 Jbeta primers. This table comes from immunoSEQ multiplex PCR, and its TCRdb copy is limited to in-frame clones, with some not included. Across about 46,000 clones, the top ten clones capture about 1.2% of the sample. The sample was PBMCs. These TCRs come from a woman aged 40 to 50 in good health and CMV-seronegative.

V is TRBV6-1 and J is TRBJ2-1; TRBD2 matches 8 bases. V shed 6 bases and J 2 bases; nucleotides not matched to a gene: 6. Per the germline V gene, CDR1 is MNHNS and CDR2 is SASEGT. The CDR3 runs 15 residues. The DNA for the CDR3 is TGTGCCAGCAGCCCCCGACTAGCGACCTACAATGAGCAGTTCTTC. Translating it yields CASSPRLATYNEQFF.

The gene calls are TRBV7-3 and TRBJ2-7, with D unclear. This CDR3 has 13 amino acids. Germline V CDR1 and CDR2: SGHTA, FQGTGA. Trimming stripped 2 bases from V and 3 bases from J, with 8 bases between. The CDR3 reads CASSLLGGYEQYF. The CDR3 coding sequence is TGTGCCAGCAGCTTATTAGGCGGCTACGAGCAGTACTTC.

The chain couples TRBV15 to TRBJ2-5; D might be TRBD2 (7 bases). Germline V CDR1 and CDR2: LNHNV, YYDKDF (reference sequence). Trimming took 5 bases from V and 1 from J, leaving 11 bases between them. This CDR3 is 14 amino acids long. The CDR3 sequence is CATSGGGGQETQYF. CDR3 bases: TGTGCCACCAGCGGGGGGGGCGGCCAAGAGACCCAGTACTTC.

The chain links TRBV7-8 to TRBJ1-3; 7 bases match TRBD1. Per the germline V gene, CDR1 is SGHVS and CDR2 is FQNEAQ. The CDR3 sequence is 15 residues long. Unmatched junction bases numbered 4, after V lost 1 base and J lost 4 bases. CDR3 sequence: CASSLGQGAGNTIYF. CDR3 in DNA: TGTGCCAGCAGCTTAGGACAGGGTGCAGGAAACACCATATATTTT.

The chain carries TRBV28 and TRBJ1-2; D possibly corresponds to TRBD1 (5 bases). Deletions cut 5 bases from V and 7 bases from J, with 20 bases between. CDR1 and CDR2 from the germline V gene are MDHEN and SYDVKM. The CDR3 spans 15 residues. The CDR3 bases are TGTGCCAGCAGTCCAACCTCAGGGATCCCAGTTGGCTACACCTTC. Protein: CASSPTSGIPVGYTF.

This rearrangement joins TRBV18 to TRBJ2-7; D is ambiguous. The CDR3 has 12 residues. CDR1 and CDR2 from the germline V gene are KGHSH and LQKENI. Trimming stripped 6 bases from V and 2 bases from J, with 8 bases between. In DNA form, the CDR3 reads TGTGCCAGCTCCACAGCTACCTACGAGCAGTACTTC. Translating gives CASSTATYEQYF.

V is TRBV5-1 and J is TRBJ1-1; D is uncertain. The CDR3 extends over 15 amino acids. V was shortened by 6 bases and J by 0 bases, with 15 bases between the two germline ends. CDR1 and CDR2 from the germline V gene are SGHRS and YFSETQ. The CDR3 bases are TGCGCCAGCAACCGAAATGGAGAGATGAACACTGAAGCTTTCTTT. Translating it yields CASNRNGEMNTEAFF.

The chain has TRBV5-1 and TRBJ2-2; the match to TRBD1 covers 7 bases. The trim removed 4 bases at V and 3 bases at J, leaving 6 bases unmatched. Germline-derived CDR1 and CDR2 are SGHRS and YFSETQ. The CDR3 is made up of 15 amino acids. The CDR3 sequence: CASSANRGDTGELFF. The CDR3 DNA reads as TGCGCCAGCAGCGCAAACAGGGGCGACACCGGGGAGCTGTTTTTT.

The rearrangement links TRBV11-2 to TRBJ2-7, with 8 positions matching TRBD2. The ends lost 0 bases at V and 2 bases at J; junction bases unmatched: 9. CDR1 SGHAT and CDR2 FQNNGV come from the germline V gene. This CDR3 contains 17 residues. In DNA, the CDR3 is TGTGCCAGCAGCTTAGATAGTTTACTAGCGGAGCCCTACGAGCAGTACTTC. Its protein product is CASSLDSLLAEPYEQYF.